The T cell receptor beta chain under discussion was sequenced for a study of OX40 agonist ivuxolimab in advanced cancers. Study-wide background: In three patients, partial responses were observed, one with hepatocellular carcinoma and two with cutaneous melanoma.

This clone appeared once. Its antigen is as yet unknown. General study findings and limits: Clones of CD4+ and CD8+ blood T cells grew by week 6 at doses of 0.1 to 3.0 mg/kg.

Sequencing was performed with immunoSEQ multiplex PCR; in TCRdb, only in-frame clones are kept and a portion is missing. The sample includes 28,000 or so clones, 85% to 90% of them seen just once. The study sampled blood at baseline, cycle 4 day 1, and cycle 7 day 1. This CDR3 comprises 15 residues. The ends lost 5 bases at V and 9 bases at J; junction bases unmatched: 14. CDR1 is SGHVS, CDR2 FNYEAQ, per germline. Sequenced material: CD4+ or CD8+ T cells sorted from blood, taken in a trial of the OX40 agonist ivuxolimab. V gene TRBV7-6 combines with J gene TRBJ1-2, with TRBD1 matching over 8 bases. This TCR came from an adult with an advanced solid tumor such as melanoma, head and neck, liver or kidney cancer. CDR3 DNA: TGTGCCAGCAGCCCAATGACAGGGGATCCCTTAAGCTACACCTTC. Amino acid sequence: CASSPMTGDPLSYTF.